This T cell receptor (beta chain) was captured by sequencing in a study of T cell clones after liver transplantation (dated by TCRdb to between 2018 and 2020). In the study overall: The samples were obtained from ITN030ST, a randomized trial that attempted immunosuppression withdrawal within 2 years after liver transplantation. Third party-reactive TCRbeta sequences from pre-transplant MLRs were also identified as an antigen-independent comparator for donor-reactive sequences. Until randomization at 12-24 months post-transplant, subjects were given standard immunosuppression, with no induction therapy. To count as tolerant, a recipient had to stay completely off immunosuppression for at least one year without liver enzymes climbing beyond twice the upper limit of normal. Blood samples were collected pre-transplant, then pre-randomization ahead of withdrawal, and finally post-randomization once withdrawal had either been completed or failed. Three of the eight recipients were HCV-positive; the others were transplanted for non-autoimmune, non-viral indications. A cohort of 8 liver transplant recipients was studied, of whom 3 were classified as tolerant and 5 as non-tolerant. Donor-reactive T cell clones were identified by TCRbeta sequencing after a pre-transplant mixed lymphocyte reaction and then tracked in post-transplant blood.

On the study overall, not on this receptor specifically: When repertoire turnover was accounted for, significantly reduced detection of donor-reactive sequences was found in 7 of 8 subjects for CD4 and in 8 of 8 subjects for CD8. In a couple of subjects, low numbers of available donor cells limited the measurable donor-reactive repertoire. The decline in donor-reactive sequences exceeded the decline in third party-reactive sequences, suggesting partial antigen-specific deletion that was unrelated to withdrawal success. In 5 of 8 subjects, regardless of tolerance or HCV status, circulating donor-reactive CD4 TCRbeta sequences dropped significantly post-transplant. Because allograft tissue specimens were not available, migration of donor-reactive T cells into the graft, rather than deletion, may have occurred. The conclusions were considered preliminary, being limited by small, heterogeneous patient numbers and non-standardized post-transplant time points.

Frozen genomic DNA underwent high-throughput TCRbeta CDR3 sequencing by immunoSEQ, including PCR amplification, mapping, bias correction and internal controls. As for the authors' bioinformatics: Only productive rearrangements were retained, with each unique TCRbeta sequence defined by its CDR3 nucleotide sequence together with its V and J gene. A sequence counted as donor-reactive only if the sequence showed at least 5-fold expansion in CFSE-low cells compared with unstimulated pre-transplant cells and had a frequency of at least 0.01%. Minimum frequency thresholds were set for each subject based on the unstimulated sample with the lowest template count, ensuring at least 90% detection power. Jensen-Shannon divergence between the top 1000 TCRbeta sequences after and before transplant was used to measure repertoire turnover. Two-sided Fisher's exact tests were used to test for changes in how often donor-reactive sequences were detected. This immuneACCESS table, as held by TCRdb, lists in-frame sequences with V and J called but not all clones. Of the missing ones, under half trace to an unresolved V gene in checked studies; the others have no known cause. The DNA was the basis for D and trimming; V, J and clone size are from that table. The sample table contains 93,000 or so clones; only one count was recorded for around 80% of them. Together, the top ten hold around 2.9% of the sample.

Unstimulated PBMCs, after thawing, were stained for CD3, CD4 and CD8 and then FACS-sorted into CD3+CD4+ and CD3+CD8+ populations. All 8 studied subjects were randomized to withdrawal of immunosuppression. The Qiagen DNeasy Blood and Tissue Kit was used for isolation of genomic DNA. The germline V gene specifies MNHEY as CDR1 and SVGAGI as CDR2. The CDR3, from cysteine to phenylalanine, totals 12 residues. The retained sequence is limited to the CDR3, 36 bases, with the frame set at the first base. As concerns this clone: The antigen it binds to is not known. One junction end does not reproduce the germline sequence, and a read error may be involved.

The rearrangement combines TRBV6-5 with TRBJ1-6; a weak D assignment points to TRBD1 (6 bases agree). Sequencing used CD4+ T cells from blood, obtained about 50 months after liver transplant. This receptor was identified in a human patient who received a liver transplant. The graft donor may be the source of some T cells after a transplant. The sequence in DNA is TGTGCCAGCAGTTATTTTGGGGGCACAGTCGACTTT. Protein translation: CASSYFGGTVDF.